Shown below are 25 T cell receptor beta chains from a single sample sequenced in a study of T cells in Graves' hyperthyroidism and ophthalmopathy. TCR beta CDR3 regions were amplified from RNA transcripts. First-round RT-PCR with HTBI primers amplified the TCR CDR3 region. TCRdb called the multiplex PCR reads again in MiXCR, with one record for every CDR3 protein. In the table there are more than 300,000 distinct CDR3 sequences, roughly 13% of which are singletons. The source material was blood. Receptor source: a woman aged 25-40 years with Graves' hyperthyroidism.

This clonotype has a count of ten or more. This chain joins TRBV7-8 and TRBJ1-2, with 7 bases fitting TRBD1. CDR1 and CDR2 from the germline V gene are SGHVS and FQNEAQ. The CDR3 length is 15 residues. Unmatched junction bases numbered 6, after V lost 5 bases and J lost 0 bases. The CDR3 loop is CASSPDRPSNYGYTF. The CDR3 DNA sequence: TGTGCCAGCAGCCCGGACAGGCCCTCTAACTATGGCTACACCTTC.

The sample holds many counts of this clonotype. The chain has TRBV28 and TRBJ2-7; maybe TRBD1 (5 bases). The CDR3 totals 13 residues. CDR1 MDHEN and CDR2 SYDVKM come from the germline V gene. V was trimmed by 6 bases and J by 3 bases, leaving 12 bases between them. CDR3 coding DNA: TGTGCCAGCAGCCCCACAGGAGACTACGAGCAGTACTTC. Its protein product is CASSPTGDYEQYF.

CDR3: CSAGEGRRTYNEQFF. The CDR3 DNA sequence: TGCAGTGCTGGGGAGGGTCGGCGGACCTACAATGAGCAGTTCTTC. The V gene is TRBV20-1, the J gene TRBJ2-1; 7 bases map to TRBD2. Per the germline V gene, CDR1 is DFQATT and CDR2 is SNEGSKA (reference sequence). The trim removed 5 bases at V and 2 bases at J, leaving 9 bases unmatched. This CDR3 spans 15 amino acids.

This clonotype has at least ten counts. The rearrangement joins TRBV10-2 to TRBJ1-2, with 7 bases matching TRBD1. The J segment lost 4 bases and the V segment lost 2 bases, leaving 4 bases of the junction unmatched. CDR1 WSHSY and CDR2 SAAADI come from the germline V gene. CDR3 length: 14 residues. The CDR3 coding sequence is TGCGCCAGCAGTGAGACAGGGGAGGTCTATGGCTACACCTTC. Translated, it gives CASSETGEVYGYTF.

This clonotype was seen many times. The chain links TRBV28 to TRBJ1-5; the D gene is possibly TRBD1 (5 bases). The germline V gene encodes CDR1 MDHEN and CDR2 SYDVKM. There are 18 residues in the CDR3. V was shortened by 5 bases and J by 7 bases, with 27 bases between the two germline ends. The CDR3 sequence is CASSRRTPIPPRRQPQHF. The CDR3 DNA reads TGTGCCAGCAGTCGAAGGACACCCATTCCACCCCGGCGGCAGCCCCAGCATTTT.

This clonotype was seen repeatedly, ten times or more. CDR3 protein: CATSRPPDNNEQFF. The CDR3 DNA reads TGTGCCACCAGTAGACCCCCGGACAACAATGAGCAGTTCTTC. The chain carries TRBV24-1 and TRBJ2-1; D is possibly TRBD1 (5 bases). The CDR3 length is 14 residues. Germline values: CDR1 KGHDR, CDR2 SFDVKD. Trimming removed 6 bases at V and 5 bases at J, with 13 bases between.

The V call is TRBV27, the J call TRBJ2-1; 10 positions match TRBD2. Germline V gives CDR1 MNHEY, CDR2 SMNVEV (reference sequence). Losses at the gene ends were 5 bases for V and 6 bases for J; bases not matched to a gene: 4. The CDR3 totals 14 residues. The CDR3 DNA follows: TGTGCCAGCAGTAGGGGACTAGCGATCAATGAGCAGTTCTTC. This encodes CASSRGLAINEQFF.

The V and J genes are TRBV20-1 and TRBJ2-1; 8 nucleotides match TRBD2. In germline, CDR1 is DFQATT, CDR2 SNEGSKA (reference sequence). V trimming: 5 bases; J trimming: 10 bases; junction bases outside the gene matches: 16. CDR3 length: 15 amino acids. CDR3 DNA sequence: TGCAGTGCTGCCGAACCGGGACTAGGGGCTTGGGAGCAGTTCTTC. Amino acids: CSAAEPGLGAWEQFF.

This clonotype has only a few counts. The rearrangement uses TRBV4-3 and TRBJ2-2; no definite D call. The germline V gene has CDR1 LGHNA and CDR2 YSLEER. V gave up 5 bases and J gave up 6 bases, with 22 bases separating them. The CDR3 runs to 17 residues. CDR3 in DNA: TGCGCCAGCAGCGTCGTACTCGGTAATTCTGTCGCCGGGGAGCTGTTTTTT. This sequence encodes CASSVVLGNSVAGELFF.

In this sample, this clonotype turned up many times. The gene calls are TRBV30 and TRBJ2-2; 8 bases fit TRBD1. Per the germline V gene, CDR1 is GTSNPN and CDR2 is SVGIG (reference sequence). Losses at the gene ends were 4 bases for V and 6 bases for J; bases not matched to a gene: 10. The CDR3 totals 15 residues. The CDR3 spells CAWNDGQGGSGELFF. CDR3 sequence (DNA): TGTGCCTGGAATGACGGACAGGGAGGATCCGGGGAGCTGTTTTTT.

V and J are TRBV12-3 or TRBV12-4 and TRBJ2-1; 11 positions match TRBD2. The CDR3 spans 14 residues. The J segment lost 9 bases and the V segment lost 6 bases, leaving 7 bases of the junction unmatched. The chain's CDR3 is CASRTSGSRAEQFF. Here the CDR3 DNA reads TGTGCCAGCAGAACTAGCGGGAGTAGGGCTGAGCAGTTCTTC.

This clonotype was detected a few times. This chain joins TRBV12-3 or TRBV12-4 and TRBJ1-1, with a tentative D call TRBD1 (5 bases). This CDR3 is 15 amino acids long. V lost 5 bases and J 0 bases, leaving 13 bases between the germline ends. CDR3 DNA: TGTGCCAGCAGTGCCCGGGGGGTGGTGAACACTGAAGCTTTCTTT. Its translation is CASSARGVVNTEAFF.

This chain uses TRBV20-1 with TRBJ1-2, with TRBD1 identical over 7 bases. This CDR3 is 14 amino acids long. J lost 6 bases, V lost 3 bases, and 10 bases had no gene match. The germline V gene encodes CDR1 DFQATT and CDR2 SNEGSKA (reference sequence). The CDR3 DNA sequence: TGCAGTGCTAGTCCGATACAGGGGTCCAATGGCTACACCTTC. The encoded protein is CSASPIQGSNGYTF.

This clonotype was detected many times. The rearrangement links TRBV20-1 to TRBJ2-3, with D possibly being TRBD2 (5 bases). This CDR3 is 14 amino acids long. The germline V gene has CDR1 DFQATT and CDR2 SNEGSKA (reference sequence). The V end was cut by 2 bases, the J end by 6 bases, with 15 bases between. The DNA of the CDR3 is TGCAGTGCTAGATGGCCACCCGGGAAGGATACGCAGTATTTT. This encodes CSARWPPGKDTQYF.

This clonotype has just one count. This chain connects TRBV20-1 to TRBJ2-1; the D gene could be TRBD1 or TRBD2 (5 bases each). V was cut by 1 base and J by 11 bases, with 18 bases left in between. Germline V gene lookup returns CDR1 DFQATT and CDR2 SNEGSKA (reference sequence). The CDR3 is 14 residues long. The CDR3 region has the DNA TGCAGTGCTAGAGCTACCGGGACCCCAGGGAAGCAGTTCTTC. Its protein product is CSARATGTPGKQFF.

This clonotype has a count of ten or more. V and J are TRBV18 and TRBJ1-1; 7 nucleotides align to TRBD1. Germline assignment: CDR1 KGHSH and CDR2 LQKENI. The CDR3 contains 13 residues. The ends lost 0 bases at V and 11 bases at J; junction bases unmatched: 6. This chain's CDR3 is CASSPPTGTVAFF. The CDR3 DNA follows: TGTGCCAGCTCACCACCGACAGGGACTGTCGCTTTCTTT.

The sample holds many counts of this clonotype. This chain connects TRBV25-1 to TRBJ2-5; maybe TRBD1 (7 bases). Germline V gene lookup returns CDR1 MGHDK and CDR2 SYGVNS. V gave up 4 bases and J gave up 5 bases, with 14 bases separating them. This CDR3 is 14 amino acids long. The CDR3 sequence is CASSVGGGGETQYF. DNA for the CDR3: TGTGCCAGCAGTGTAGGGGGCGGAGGGGAGACCCAGTACTTC.

This clonotype appeared a few times. The rearrangement joins TRBV30 to TRBJ1-5; 7 nucleotides match TRBD1. CDR1 GTSNPN and CDR2 SVGIG come from the germline V gene (reference sequence). The CDR3 is 14 residues long. After removal of 2 bases from V and 5 bases from J, the junction contained 6 bases not matched to a gene. As DNA, the CDR3 is TGTGCCTGGAGTCGACAGGGTGGGGATCAGCCCCAGCATTTT. Amino acid sequence: CAWSRQGGDQPQHF.

This clonotype was counted many times. The V call is TRBV29-1, the J call TRBJ1-2; D is unresolved. Trimming shortened V by 4 bases and J by 8 bases, and 17 bases separated the two germline ends. Germline V gene lookup returns CDR1 SQVTM and CDR2 ANQGSEA. The CDR3 runs 13 residues. CDR3 region: CSVVAQLSKGYTF. DNA of the CDR3: TGCAGCGTTGTGGCACAGCTTTCTAAAGGCTACACCTTC.

V usage is TRBV9 and J usage is TRBJ2-1, with D possibly being TRBD2 (6 bases). V lost 1 base to trimming and J lost 5 bases, with 19 bases between them. The CDR3 covers 17 residues. Germline V gene data show CDR1 as SGDLS and CDR2 as YYNGEE. CDR3 amino acids: CASSVRLVAPMNNEQFF. CDR3 coding DNA: TGTGCCAGCAGCGTACGACTAGTGGCCCCTATGAACAATGAGCAGTTCTTC.

In this sample, this clonotype turned up a few times. The chain employs TRBV10-3 and TRBJ2-5, with TRBD1 identical over 7 bases. The CDR3 is 13 amino acids. The V segment lost 9 bases and the J segment 4 bases; nucleotides outside the gene matches: 8. Germline CDR1 and CDR2: ENHRY and SYGVKD. CDR3 in DNA: TGTGCCATAGGACGGGACAGACGAGAGACCCAGTACTTC. As protein: CAIGRDRRETQYF.

This clonotype was seen many times. V and J are TRBV28 and TRBJ2-4, with a possible D match to TRBD2 (6 bases). The CDR3 runs 17 residues. CDR1 and CDR2 from the germline V gene are MDHEN and SYDVKM. V lost 2 bases to trimming and J lost 3 bases, with 17 bases between them. The CDR3 DNA is TGTGCCAGCAGTTTAAGCGGACTACGGGCCCACAAAAACATTCAGTACTTC. Translation: CASSLSGLRAHKNIQYF.

This clonotype was seen more than once but under ten times. The chain joins TRBV30 to TRBJ2-2; the D is unclear. Trimming shortened V by 1 base and J by 2 bases, and 8 bases separated the two germline ends. The CDR3 consists of 14 residues. Germline CDR1 GTSNPN, CDR2 SVGIG (reference sequence). For the CDR3, the DNA is TGTGCCTGGAGTGGAGTTTTTAACACCGGGGAGCTGTTTTTT. Its translation: CAWSGVFNTGELFF.

This clonotype was found many times. The chain recombines TRBV6-1 with TRBJ2-1; TRBD2 is a possible D gene (5 bases). Germline CDR1 is MNHNS and CDR2 is SASEGT. This CDR3 is 16 amino acids long. Trimming took 6 bases from V and 5 from J, leaving 20 bases between them. The CDR3 bases are TGTGCCAGCAGATCTACGAAGACGGGGATCAACAATGAGCAGTTCTTC. It specifies CASRSTKTGINNEQFF.

Many counts were recorded for this clonotype. The genes are TRBV10-3 and TRBJ1-1; 7 bases align to TRBD1. Trimming cost V 6 bases and J 0 bases; bases outside gene matches: 7. Germline CDR1 and CDR2: ENHRY and SYGVKD. CDR3 length: 15 amino acids. CDR3: CAISERTGLNTEAFF. The CDR3 DNA reads as TGTGCCATCAGCGAAAGGACAGGATTGAACACTGAAGCTTTCTTT.